The 31 T cell receptor beta chains given below trace back to one sample, sequenced in a study of T cell repertoires in cytomegalovirus infection. Via MiXCR, TCRdb re-called the reads, giving one row per CDR3 protein. The table has some 310,000 distinct CDR3 sequences, 20% to 25% seen once. The antigens these receptors bind are not known. The sample was cultured PBMCs, taken from culture after CMV antigen stimulation. The origin of the receptors is a human donor in good health (CMV status not recorded). Some clones in this sample may be carry-over from other donors' samples.

The V gene is TRBV6-1, the J gene TRBJ2-1; D is perhaps TRBD2 (6 bases). V was cut by 5 bases and J by 8 bases, with 25 bases left in between. The CDR3 sequence is 17 residues long. Germline V CDR1 and CDR2: MNHNS, SASEGT. CDR3 DNA sequence: TGTGCCAGCAGTCGAAGGTCGGTAGTGGGAGGTTGGGATGAGCAGTTCTTC. Protein sequence: CASSRRSVVGGWDEQFF.

This clonotype was seen repeatedly, ten times or more. The chain couples TRBV7-2 to TRBJ1-5, with 8 bases lining up with TRBD1. Losses at the gene ends were 5 bases for V and 7 bases for J; bases not matched to a gene: 4. Germline CDR1 SGHTA, CDR2 FQGNSA. CDR3 length: 13 amino acids. The CDR3 DNA reads as TGTGCCAGCAGCCCCGACAGGGGCCAGCCCCAGCATTTT. As protein: CASSPDRGQPQHF.

The chain uses TRBV18 and TRBJ1-1; D remains unclear. The germline gives CDR1 KGHSH, CDR2 LQKENI. V was shortened by 2 bases and J by 1 base, with 11 bases between the two germline ends. This CDR3 comprises 15 residues. Written as DNA, the CDR3 is TGTGCCAGCTCACCAAGGAATAGACAGAACACTGAAGCTTTCTTT. This translates into CASSPRNRQNTEAFF.

The V gene is TRBV7-9, the J gene TRBJ2-3; no firm D call. Trimming took off 11 bases at V and 0 bases at J, with 21 bases between the two ends. Germline V gene lookup returns CDR1 SEHNR and CDR2 FQNEAQ (reference sequence). This CDR3 comprises 16 residues. CDR3 loop: CAAPNLGQQSTDTQYF. As DNA, the CDR3 is TGTGCCGCCCCGAACTTAGGGCAGCAAAGCACAGATACGCAGTATTTT.

The V and J genes are TRBV15 and TRBJ2-4; weak D call: TRBD2 (6 bases). CDR3 size: 15 residues. Trimming cost V 1 base and J 6 bases, with 13 bases left between them. Germline V lookup: CDR1 LNHNV, CDR2 YYDKDF (reference sequence). CDR3 protein: CATSRASVEGNIQYF. The DNA for the CDR3 is TGTGCCACCAGCAGAGCTAGCGTCGAGGGAAACATTCAGTACTTC.

This chain connects TRBV20-1 to TRBJ2-1; D not resolved. CDR3 length: 13 residues. Germline CDR1 is DFQATT and CDR2 is SNEGSKA (reference sequence). V was shortened by 0 bases and J by 4 bases, with 7 bases between the two germline ends. The CDR3 spells CSARDVEYNEQFF. The CDR3 DNA reads TGCAGTGCTAGAGATGTAGAGTACAATGAGCAGTTCTTC.

This clonotype was seen only a few times. The chain is built from TRBV19 and TRBJ2-1; 8 nucleotides match TRBD2. CDR3 size: 13 residues. The V segment lost 7 bases and the J segment 8 bases; nucleotides outside the gene matches: 7. CDR1 is LNHDA and CDR2 is SQIVND in the germline V gene (reference sequence). The CDR3 loop reads CASKPGLGYEQFF. As DNA, the CDR3 is TGTGCCAGTAAGCCGGGACTAGGCTATGAGCAGTTCTTC.

The chain recombines TRBV19 with TRBJ2-4; D may match TRBD1 or TRBD2 (5 bases each). This CDR3 region has 13 residues. CDR1 is LNHDA and CDR2 is SQIVND in the germline V gene (reference sequence). The germline V and J ends were trimmed by 5 bases and 5 bases, with 10 bases remaining between them. CDR3 nucleotides: TGTGCCAGTAGTTGTGGGACCGAAAACATTCAGTACTTC. It codes for CASSCGTENIQYF.

This clonotype was detected a few times. The CDR3 sequence: CASSYVIADEQFF. Here the CDR3 DNA reads TGTGCCAGCAGTTACGTGATAGCCGATGAGCAGTTCTTC. The chain recombines TRBV6-8 with TRBJ2-1; D gene ambiguous. Per the germline V gene, CDR1 is MNHGY and CDR2 is SAAAGT. Trimming removed 2 bases from V and 8 bases from J, with 10 bases in between. This CDR3 comprises 13 residues.

This clonotype was counted at least ten times. The V and J genes are TRBV7-9 and TRBJ1-3; no clear D. The V and J ends lost 5 bases and 1 base respectively, with 12 bases between them. Germline assignment: CDR1 SEHNR and CDR2 FQNEAQ (reference sequence). The CDR3 is 15 amino acids. The CDR3 loop reads CASSRAGVSGNTIYF. DNA of the CDR3: TGTGCCAGCAGCCGCGCGGGCGTTTCTGGAAACACCATATATTTT.

This clonotype has more than one count but fewer than ten. The V gene is TRBV7-9, the J gene TRBJ2-1, with 10 bases aligning to TRBD2. Germline lookup yields CDR1 SEHNR and CDR2 FQNEAQ (reference sequence). Trimming removed 0 bases from V and 9 bases from J; junction bases left unmatched: 11. The CDR3 runs to 17 residues. CDR3: CASSLASVFLAGVEQFF. The CDR3 DNA follows: TGTGCCAGCAGCTTAGCGTCCGTCTTTCTAGCGGGAGTTGAGCAGTTCTTC.

There are a few counts of this clonotype. The chain is built from TRBV12-3 or TRBV12-4 and TRBJ1-2; weak D call: TRBD1 (5 bases). The ends were cut back, 1 base at V and 5 bases at J, with 11 bases in the middle. This CDR3 has 14 residues. As DNA, the CDR3 is TGTGCCAGCAGTTTAGGGGGGGTAGGGTATGGCTACACCTTC. Translation gives CASSLGGVGYGYTF.

This chain joins TRBV4-1 and TRBJ2-7, with D perhaps assigned TRBD1 or TRBD2 (7 bases each). With 3 bases removed from V and 3 bases from J, the gap between germline ends came to 15 bases. Germline CDR1 and CDR2: MGHRA and YSYEKL. CDR3 length: 15 amino acids. Here the CDR3 reads CASSQTGTNNYEQYF. CDR3 coding DNA: TGCGCCAGCAGCCAGACAGGGACTAACAACTACGAGCAGTACTTC.

This clonotype has a handful of counts. This rearrangement joins TRBV14 to TRBJ2-7; D possibly corresponds to TRBD2 (5 bases). V was shortened by 1 base and J by 1 base, with 8 bases between the two germline ends. The CDR3 runs to 14 residues. Germline CDR1 reads SGHDN; CDR2 reads FVKESK. The CDR3 loop reads CASSQVWESYEQYF. The CDR3 DNA reads as TGTGCCAGCAGCCAAGTATGGGAGTCCTACGAGCAGTACTTC.

In this sample, this clonotype turned up a few times. The chain links TRBV7-9 to TRBJ2-5, with D unresolved. V lost 4 bases, J lost 5 bases, and 14 bases lay in between. The germline gives CDR1 SEHNR, CDR2 FQNEAQ (reference sequence). This CDR3 spans 14 amino acids. The CDR3 nucleotides read TGTGCCAGCAGCTCAATTTCATTCGGGGAGACCCAGTACTTC. Residues: CASSSISFGETQYF.

The genes are TRBV20-1 and TRBJ1-2; D might be TRBD1 (6 bases). V dropped 0 bases and J dropped 8 bases, with 13 bases sitting between them. Germline V gives CDR1 DFQATT, CDR2 SNEGSKA (reference sequence). CDR3 length equals 13 residues. This chain's CDR3 is CSAREAGAPGYTF. CDR3 in DNA: TGCAGTGCTAGAGAAGCGGGGGCGCCCGGCTACACCTTC.

This chain links TRBV20-1 with TRBJ2-3; TRBD2 agrees at 14 bases. CDR1 and CDR2 from the germline V gene are DFQATT and SNEGSKA (reference sequence). The V segment lost 5 bases and the J segment 8 bases; nucleotides outside the gene matches: 6. The CDR3 runs to 14 residues. The CDR3 protein is CSAGTSGSRGTQYF. CDR3 coding DNA: TGCAGTGCTGGGACTAGCGGGAGTAGGGGTACGCAGTATTTT.

This clonotype occurred a few times. V is TRBV19 and J is TRBJ2-3, with TRBD1 as a possible D gene (6 bases). CDR3 length: 16 amino acids. Trimming stripped 6 bases from V and 3 bases from J, with 19 bases between. Germline lookup yields CDR1 LNHDA and CDR2 SQIVND (reference sequence). CDR3 residues: CASRQTQGLRTDTQYF. For the CDR3, the DNA is TGTGCCAGTAGGCAAACACAGGGTCTTAGGACAGATACGCAGTATTTT. The whole variable domain, filled in from reference TRBV19 and TRBJ2-3, reads DGGITQSPKYLFRKEGQNVTLSCEQNLNHDAMYWYRQDPGQGLRLIYYSQIVNDFQKGDIAEGYSVSREKKESFPLTVTSAQKNPTAFYLCASRQTQGLRTDTQYFGPGTRLTVL.

The CDR3 protein is CSAPPHTRTTNYEQYF. The CDR3 region has the DNA TGCAGTGCTCCTCCCCACACCAGGACTACTAACTACGAGCAGTACTTC. This chain connects TRBV20-1 to TRBJ2-7; tentative D call: TRBD2 (6 bases). The CDR3 is 16 residues long. The germline CDR1 and CDR2 sequences are DFQATT and SNEGSKA (reference sequence). Trimming left V 5 bases short and J 3 bases short, with 23 bases between.

This clonotype was seen only once. The chain employs TRBV18 and TRBJ2-1; 10 bases line up with TRBD2. The CDR3 runs 17 residues. The germline gives CDR1 KGHSH, CDR2 LQKENI. The ends lost 4 bases at V and 7 bases at J; junction bases unmatched: 13. CDR3 amino acids: CASSRTSGLGQKNEQFF. CDR3 in DNA: TGTGCCAGCTCACGGACTAGCGGTCTAGGACAAAAGAATGAGCAGTTCTTC. Full variable domain (missing parts from reference TRBV18 and TRBJ2-1): NAGVMQNPRHLVRRRGQEARLRCSPMKGHSHVYWYRQLPEEGLKFMVYLQKENIIDESGMPKERFSAEFPKEGPSILRIQQVVRGDSAAYFCASSRTSGLGQKNEQFFGPGTRLTVL.

The table lists this clonotype with a few counts. The V and J genes are TRBV10-1 and TRBJ2-7; TRBD2 matches at 12 bases. The CDR3 consists of 20 residues. Germline V gene lookup returns CDR1 WNHNN and CDR2 SYGVQD (reference sequence). Trimming at V came to 6 bases and at J to 0 bases, leaving 18 bases not matched to a gene. CDR3 in amino acids: CASRDKTGLAGPTSSYEQYV. In DNA form, the CDR3 reads TGCGCCAGCAGAGATAAAACGGGACTAGCGGGTCCTACTAGCTCCTACGAGCAGTACGTC.

The chain employs TRBV7-2 and TRBJ2-1; D unclear. The CDR3 extends over 13 amino acids. The V and J ends lost 4 bases and 9 bases respectively, with 13 bases between them. Germline CDR1 reads SGHTA; CDR2 reads FQGNSA. CDR3 bases: TGTGCCAGCAGCTCCGCTTGGCTGGCTGAGCAGTTCTTC. Its protein is CASSSAWLAEQFF.

This clonotype was seen only a few times. J is TRBJ2-5 and V is TRBV7-9; 8 bases match TRBD2. The length of the CDR3 is 13 residues. Germline V lookup: CDR1 SEHNR, CDR2 FQNEAQ (reference sequence). V lost 6 bases to trimming and J lost 4 bases; unmatched junction nucleotides: 4. CDR3 nucleotide sequence: TGTGCCAGCAGGGATCTAGCGGGAGAGACCCAGTACTTC. This encodes CASRDLAGETQYF. Based on the CDR3 plus reference TRBV7-9 and TRBJ2-5, the full variable domain is DTGVSQNPRHKITKRGQNVTFRCDPISEHNRLYWYRQTLGQGPEFLTYFQNEAQLEKSRLLSDRFSAERPKGSFSTLEIQRTEQGDSAMYLCASRDLAGETQYFGPGTRLLVL.

This clonotype has more than one count but fewer than ten. The chain employs TRBV19 and TRBJ1-4; 7 positions match TRBD1. This CDR3 contains 15 residues. Germline V gene sequence: CDR1 LNHDA, CDR2 SQIVND (reference sequence). With V trimmed by 8 bases and J by 8 bases, 14 bases remained unmatched. DNA for the CDR3: TGTGCCAGTCATAACCGACCCACAGGGGAAGAAAAACTGTTTTTT. Amino acids: CASHNRPTGEEKLFF.

In DNA, the CDR3 is TGTGCCAGCAGCACCGGACTAGCGGGACGGTATGAGCAGTTCTTC. Its protein product is CASSTGLAGRYEQFF. The chain recombines TRBV7-3 with TRBJ2-1; 12 bases fit TRBD2. CDR1 is SGHTA and CDR2 is FQGTGA in the germline V gene. The CDR3 runs to 15 residues. V lost 5 bases, J lost 8 bases, and 7 bases stayed unmatched.

In its sample, this clonotype was seen a few times. J is TRBJ2-3 and V is TRBV2, with D perhaps matching TRBD1 or TRBD2 (5 bases each). CDR1 is SNHLY and CDR2 is FYNNEI in the germline V gene. Between the trimmed V and J ends, which lost 3 bases and 6 bases, there was a span of 13 bases. CDR3 length: 14 residues. CDR3 sequence reads: CASSEGESPDTQYF. CDR3 DNA sequence: TGTGCCAGCAGTGAGGGGGAAAGCCCGGATACGCAGTATTTT.

The chain uses TRBV20-1 and TRBJ2-7; the match to TRBD1 covers 9 bases. Germline values: CDR1 DFQATT, CDR2 SNEGSKA (reference sequence). The J segment lost 5 bases and the V segment lost 5 bases, leaving 10 bases of the junction unmatched. The CDR3 runs to 14 residues. CDR3 amino acids: CSAQQTGGRDEQYF. CDR3 coding DNA: TGCAGTGCTCAACAGACAGGGGGTAGGGACGAGCAGTACTTC.

The chain is built from TRBV6-1 and TRBJ2-2; D gene uncertain. Per the germline V gene, CDR1 is MNHNS and CDR2 is SASEGT. This CDR3 region has 17 residues. V lost 6 bases to trimming and J lost 0 bases, with 17 bases between them. The CDR3 loop reads CASSRRVGDPNTGELFF. The CDR3 DNA is TGTGCCAGCAGCCGAAGGGTAGGAGATCCGAACACCGGGGAGCTGTTTTTT.

This chain uses TRBV7-2 with TRBJ1-1; a weak D match, TRBD1 (5 bases). The CDR3 has 13 residues. V was cut by 5 bases and J by 6 bases, with 13 bases left in between. CDR1 is SGHTA, CDR2 FQGNSA, per germline. Here the CDR3 reads CASSHGGFAEAFF. CDR3 nucleotides: TGTGCCAGCAGCCATGGGGGATTCGCTGAAGCTTTCTTT.

At least ten counts were recorded for this clonotype. V gene TRBV7-2 combines with J gene TRBJ2-7; 8 nucleotides align to TRBD1. This CDR3 has 13 residues. Trimming took 4 bases from V and 2 from J; bases not matched to a gene: 1. CDR1 is SGHTA, CDR2 FQGNSA, per germline. The CDR3, as DNA: TGTGCCAGCAGCTGGGGACAGGCCTACGAGCAGTACGTC. Amino acids: CASSWGQAYEQYV.

DNA of the CDR3: TGCAGCCTCGGGGAAGGAGAAGCTTTCTTT. This sequence encodes CSLGEGEAFF. The chain links TRBV29-1 to TRBJ1-1; D gene uncertain. V was shortened by 8 bases and J by 8 bases, with 12 bases between the two germline ends. Germline V gene lookup returns CDR1 SQVTM and CDR2 ANQGSEA. The CDR3 contains 10 residues.